This T cell receptor (beta chain) was retrieved from a study of blood T cell repertoires in COVID-19. Study overall: T cells, B-cell-depleted T cells, or PBMCs provided the cDNA or gDNA that served as material.

The germline CDR1 and CDR2 sequences are LNHDA and SQIVND (reference sequence). The trim removed 5 bases at V and 8 bases at J, leaving 13 bases unmatched. This CDR3 contains 16 residues. The data were produced by immunoSEQ multiplex PCR, yet TCRdb's version contains in-frame clones alone and is incomplete. Of approximately 21,000 clones in the sample, about four fifths were seen once. What was sequenced was peripheral blood. The chain combines TRBV19 with TRBJ2-1; TRBD2 aligns across 9 bases. The receptor's source is a human donor in a cohort sampled during active COVID-19. The CDR3 DNA reads as TGTGCCAGTAGTCACGGGGGAAGCGGGGGGTTCGATGAGCAGTTCTTC. Residues: CASSHGGSGGFDEQFF. The variable domain in full, with the rest retrieved from reference TRBV19 and TRBJ2-1, is DGGITQSPKYLFRKEGQNVTLSCEQNLNHDAMYWYRQDPGQGLRLIYYSQIVNDFQKGDIAEGYSVSREKKESFPLTVTSAQKNPTAFYLCASSHGGSGGFDEQFFGPGTRLTVL.